The rows below give T cell receptor beta chains drawn from one sample of a study of T cells in Graves' hyperthyroidism and ophthalmopathy. TCRdb used MiXCR to reprocess the multiplex PCR reads, holding one entry per CDR3 protein. The table has hundreds of thousands of distinct CDR3 sequences, approximately 15% seen once. What was sequenced was blood. These receptors were collected from a woman in her 30s with Graves' hyperthyroidism that later progressed to Graves' ophthalmopathy. The CDR3 runs from the conserved cysteine through the conserved F or W. A D gene is named only where the DNA matches it firmly. The listing skips clone size in some rows; elsewhere it reads once, few, many or a size class.

CDR3 protein: CSGTAGGPHNEQFF; CDR3 DNA: TGCAGTGGAACCGCGGGAGGGCCCCACAATGAGCAGTTCTTC; clone size: many; V gene: TRBV20-1; J gene: TRBJ2-1; D gene: TRBD2
CDR3 protein: CASSVRGQAGGRFEQYF; CDR3 DNA: TGTGCCAGCAGTGTCAGGGGGCAAGCGGGAGGGCGGTTTGAGCAGTACTTC; clone size: many; V gene: TRBV6-1; J gene: TRBJ2-7; D gene: TRBD2
CDR3 protein: CASSLGVSDYEQYF; CDR3 DNA: TGTGCCAGCAGCTTAGGGGTGTCGGACTACGAGCAGTACTTC; clone size: few; V gene: TRBV5-5; J gene: TRBJ2-7; D gene: NA
CDR3 protein: CASEEEGRETQYF; CDR3 DNA: TGTGCCAGCGAGGAGGAAGGAAGGGAGACCCAGTACTTC; clone size: many; V gene: TRBV28; J gene: TRBJ2-5; D gene: NA
CDR3 protein: CATSSPATSTDTQYF; CDR3 DNA: TGTGCCACCAGTTCTCCAGCTACTAGCACAGATACGCAGTATTTT; clone size: many; V gene: TRBV24-1; J gene: TRBJ2-3; D gene: NA
CDR3 protein: CASSQEGTGVDEKLFF; CDR3 DNA: TGTGCCAGCAGCCAAGAGGGGACGGGGGTTGATGAAAAACTGTTTTTT; clone size: NA; V gene: TRBV3-1; J gene: TRBJ1-4; D gene: NA
CDR3 protein: CASSPRGLLNTEAFF; CDR3 DNA: TGTGCCAGCAGCCCCAGGGGGCTACTGAACACTGAAGCTTTCTTT; clone size: many; V gene: TRBV12-3/TRBV12-4; J gene: TRBJ1-1; D gene: TRBD1
CDR3 protein: CSAREATDTQYF; CDR3 DNA: TGCAGTGCTAGAGAGGCCACAGATACGCAGTATTTT; clone size: many; V gene: TRBV20-1; J gene: TRBJ2-3; D gene: NA
CDR3 protein: CSATWTSGGSYNGQFF; CDR3 DNA: TGCAGTGCTACATGGACTAGCGGGGGCTCCTACAATGGGCAGTTCTTC; clone size: once; V gene: TRBV20-1; J gene: TRBJ2-1; D gene: TRBD2
CDR3 protein: CASSPSLNPVGELFF; CDR3 DNA: TGTGCCAGCAGCCCCTCTCTGAATCCCGTAGGGGAGCTGTTTTTT; clone size: many; V gene: TRBV6-1; J gene: TRBJ2-2; D gene: NA
CDR3 protein: CASSISISSYNEQFF; CDR3 DNA: TGTGCCAGTAGTATCAGTATCAGCTCCTACAATGAGCAGTTCTTC; clone size: NA; V gene: TRBV19; J gene: TRBJ2-1; D gene: NA
CDR3 protein: CASSQDRLRQSMGGNQPQHF; CDR3 DNA: TGCGCCAGCAGCCAAGATAGGTTAAGGCAGTCAATGGGCGGCAATCAGCCCCAGCATTTT; clone size: NA; V gene: TRBV4-1; J gene: TRBJ1-5; D gene: NA
CDR3 protein: CASTLPLNTEAFF; CDR3 DNA: TGTGCCAGCACCCTTCCGTTGAACACTGAAGCTTTCTTT; clone size: few; V gene: TRBV7-8; J gene: TRBJ1-1; D gene: NA